The entry below gives a single T cell receptor beta chain sequence along with its context. This specimen belongs to a study of T cells after yellow fever vaccination. This CDR3 is 19 amino acids long. The junction had 18 bases not matched to a gene; V was cut back by 4 bases and J by 6 bases. The V gene's germline CDR1 is LGHNA and CDR2 YSLEER. Using its own MiXCR run on the 5' RACE reads, TCRdb lists one record per CDR3 protein. The table records hundreds of thousands of distinct CDR3 sequences, around 20% of them present only once. The sequences come from PBMCs, collected before the yellow fever booster vaccination. The clonotype originates from a man between 18 and 35 years old who received the YFV17D yellow fever vaccine. The V and J genes are TRBV4-3 and TRBJ2-3; 11 bases agree with TRBD2. The CDR3 DNA sequence: TGCGCCAGCAGCCCCCGCATCGGGCTAGCGGGGGGATTCGAGGATACGCAGTATTTT. Its translation is CASSPRIGLAGGFEDTQYF.